The 21 T cell receptor beta chains below come from one sample, sequenced in a study of T cell responses to AZD1222 COVID-19 vaccine. The protocol was immunoSEQ multiplex PCR, while the TCRdb copy is restricted to in-frame clones and leaves out a portion. The sample contains 110,000 to 150,000 clones, almost 90% of which appear only once. The sample consisted of peripheral blood, taken on day 0 of AZD1222 vaccination. All receptors derive from an adult in good health.

This rearrangement joins TRBV28 to TRBJ2-1; 8 nucleotides agree with TRBD2. V was pared by 5 bases and J by 5 bases, with 11 bases of the junction left unmatched. The CDR3 contains 16 residues. The germline V gene encodes CDR1 MDHEN and CDR2 SYDVKM. CDR3 sequence (DNA): TGTGCCAGCAGTAAGCCGGGACTAGGGCCAGACAATGAGCAGTTCTTC. Amino acids: CASSKPGLGPDNEQFF.

CDR3 sequence: CASSQGPDRDIQYF. As DNA, the CDR3 is TGCGCCAGCAGCCAAGGCCCCGACAGGGACATTCAGTACTTC. The chain joins TRBV4-3 to TRBJ2-4; 7 bases are a match to TRBD1. Unmatched junction bases numbered 5, after V lost 1 base and J lost 8 bases. This CDR3 is built from 14 residues. The germline gives CDR1 LGHNA, CDR2 YSLEER.

The V and J genes are TRBV6-8 and TRBJ2-7; 9 nucleotides match TRBD1. The CDR3 runs 15 residues. Germline assignment: CDR1 MNHGY and CDR2 SAAAGT. V was clipped by 5 bases and J by 2 bases; unmatched bases: 7. CDR3 in DNA: TGTGCCAGCAGTACCCGGACAGGGGAGACCTACGAGCAGTACTTC. Protein sequence: CASSTRTGETYEQYF.

V gene TRBV10-2 combines with J gene TRBJ2-2, with a tentative D call TRBD2 (6 bases). The CDR3 is 14 amino acids. Germline-derived CDR1 and CDR2 are WSHSY and SAAADI. V lost 4 bases to trimming and J lost 1 base, with 7 bases between them. Here the CDR3 DNA reads TGCGCCAGCAGTGCGGGGGAGAACACCGGGGAGCTGTTTTTT. Protein: CASSAGENTGELFF.

V is TRBV19 and J is TRBJ1-4; unclear D gene. Trimming left V 3 bases short and J 4 bases short, with 12 bases between. CDR1 and CDR2 from the germline V gene are LNHDA and SQIVND (reference sequence). There are 15 residues in the CDR3. CDR3 bases: TGTGCCAGTAGTATGATGCAGCTACTTAATGAAAAACTGTTTTTT. This sequence encodes CASSMMQLLNEKLFF.

The V call is TRBV5-4, the J call TRBJ2-1, with 9 bases lining up with TRBD1. The CDR3 is 13 residues long. The V and J ends lost 6 bases and 6 bases, in that order; junction bases with no gene match: 4. Germline CDR1 SGHNT, CDR2 YYREEE (reference sequence). CDR3 DNA sequence: TGTGCCAGCACCCCGGGACAGGGCAATGAGCAGTTCTTC. It specifies CASTPGQGNEQFF. Together with reference TRBV5-4 and TRBJ2-1, the CDR3 gives the full variable domain: ETGVTQSPTHLIKTRGQQVTLRCSSQSGHNTVSWYQQALGQGPQFIFQYYREEENGRGNFPPRFSGLQFPNYSSELNVNALELDDSALYLCASTPGQGNEQFFGPGTRLTVL.

The chain links TRBV7-2 to TRBJ1-2; 11 bases line up with TRBD1. CDR3 length: 14 amino acids. Germline V CDR1 and CDR2: SGHTA, FQGNSA. V gave up 5 bases and J gave up 7 bases; unmatched junction bases: 6. CDR3 nucleotide sequence: TGTGCCAGCAGCCACGGACAGGGGGCCTCTGGCTACACCTTC. Protein product: CASSHGQGASGYTF.

This clone was counted at least ten times. The chain recombines TRBV19 with TRBJ2-2; unclear D gene. Deletions cut 9 bases from V and 3 bases from J, with 17 bases between. This CDR3 is built from 15 residues. CDR1 is LNHDA, CDR2 SQIVND, per germline (reference sequence). The CDR3 spells CASRADISHTGELFF. CDR3 in DNA: TGTGCCAGCCGCGCCGATATTAGTCACACCGGGGAGCTGTTTTTT.

The CDR3 region is CASSQDTVTRWLQYF. In DNA, the CDR3 is TGTGCCAGCAGCCAAGATACTGTCACGAGGTGGTTGCAGTACTTC. The chain couples TRBV14 to TRBJ2-7; unclear D gene. From germline, CDR1 is SGHDN and CDR2 FVKESK. The CDR3 sequence is 15 residues long. The germline V and J ends were trimmed by 0 bases and 9 bases, with 18 bases remaining between them.

The chain joins TRBV5-1 to TRBJ2-7; D is perhaps TRBD1 (5 bases). The V gene's germline CDR1 is SGHRS and CDR2 YFSETQ. V lost 2 bases and J lost 6, with 12 bases in between. The CDR3 has 13 amino acids. CDR3: CASSFRQQSEQYF. CDR3 sequence (DNA): TGCGCCAGCAGCTTCAGACAGCAAAGCGAGCAGTACTTC.

The V and J genes are TRBV7-9 and TRBJ2-1; the D gene is possibly TRBD2 (6 bases). Germline CDR1 SEHNR, CDR2 FQNEAQ (reference sequence). This CDR3 has 15 residues. With 5 bases removed from V and 2 bases from J, the gap between germline ends came to 13 bases. CDR3 amino acids: CASSPEGLTYNEQFF. The CDR3 region has the DNA TGTGCCAGCAGCCCGGAGGGCCTGACCTACAATGAGCAGTTCTTC.

J is TRBJ1-2 and V is TRBV25-1, with D tentatively TRBD1 (5 bases). The CDR3 is made up of 12 amino acids. CDR1 and CDR2 from the germline V gene are MGHDK and SYGVNS. Trimming took 1 base from V and 7 from J, leaving 7 bases between them. The CDR3 bases are TGTGCCAGCAGTGAATGGGGGGTTGGCTACACCTTC. This gives the protein CASSEWGVGYTF.

The V call is TRBV30, the J call TRBJ2-2; D ambiguous. CDR3 length equals 11 residues. V lost 2 bases to trimming and J lost 9 bases, with 7 bases between them. CDR1 and CDR2 (germline): GTSNPN, SVGIG (reference sequence). CDR3 in amino acids: CAWSTWRELFF. In DNA form, the CDR3 reads TGTGCCTGGAGTACTTGGAGGGAGCTGTTTTTT.

The V and J genes are TRBV7-3 and TRBJ1-1, with TRBD1 matching 9 bases. From germline, CDR1 is SGHTA and CDR2 FQGTGA. V lost 1 base and J lost 3; bases outside the gene matches: 3. There are 15 residues in the CDR3. In DNA, the CDR3 is TGTGCCAGCAGCTTAAGAGGGGACAGGGACACTGAAGCTTTCTTT. It yields the protein CASSLRGDRDTEAFF.

This clone was counted a single time. The chain carries TRBV9 and TRBJ2-5; D gene unclear. Trimming removed 0 bases from V and 2 bases from J, with 8 bases in between. The CDR3 covers 14 residues. CDR1 and CDR2 from the germline V gene are SGDLS and YYNGEE. For the CDR3, the DNA is TGTGCCAGCAGCGTAGAGGGCAGGCAAGAGACCCAGTACTTC. Its translation is CASSVEGRQETQYF.

The chain joins TRBV6-6 to TRBJ1-2, with D maybe TRBD1 (6 bases). V lost 7 bases, J lost 1 base, and 19 bases lay in between. The CDR3 has 16 residues. Germline loops: CDR1 MNHNY, CDR2 SVGAGI (reference sequence). The CDR3 here is CASTGELGAGNYGYTF. CDR3 nucleotides: TGTGCCAGCACCGGCGAATTGGGGGCGGGTAACTATGGCTACACCTTC.

V and J are TRBV9 and TRBJ2-1; unclear D gene. Germline V gene data show CDR1 as SGDLS and CDR2 as YYNGEE. V shed 3 bases and J shed 8 bases, with 0 bases lying between them. The CDR3 totals 9 residues. CDR3 DNA sequence: TGTGCCAGCAGCGATGAGCAGTTCTTC. Protein: CASSDEQFF.

CDR3 protein: CASSFGGSTEAFF. The CDR3, as DNA: TGTGCCAGCTCATTTGGGGGGAGCACTGAAGCTTTCTTT. The rearrangement joins TRBV27 to TRBJ1-1; perhaps TRBD1 as D (5 bases). CDR3 length equals 13 residues. In germline, CDR1 is MNHEY, CDR2 SMNVEV (reference sequence). Trimming took 8 bases from V and 4 from J, leaving 14 bases between them.

The genes are TRBV7-2 and TRBJ2-7; D ambiguous. Germline V gene lookup returns CDR1 SGHTA and CDR2 FQGNSA. This CDR3 comprises 13 residues. Trimming removed 4 bases from V and 6 bases from J, with 13 bases in between. CDR3 sequence: CASSYPVAGEQYF. As DNA, the CDR3 is TGTGCCAGCAGCTACCCTGTGGCTGGCGAGCAGTACTTC.

The count of this clone is one. The CDR3 loop is CASSAGPGTYGYTF. The CDR3 region has the DNA TGTGCCAGCAGCGCCGGGCCAGGGACCTATGGCTACACCTTC. The gene calls are TRBV7-8 and TRBJ1-2; weak D call: TRBD1 (5 bases). Trimming took off 5 bases at V and 4 bases at J, with 14 bases between the two ends. The CDR3 has 14 amino acids. Looked up from germline, CDR1 is SGHVS and CDR2 is FQNEAQ.

The gene calls are TRBV5-4 and TRBJ2-1, with 7 bases lining up with TRBD2. V trimming: 0 bases; J trimming: 8 bases; junction bases outside the gene matches: 11. The CDR3 covers 16 residues. Germline loops: CDR1 SGHNT, CDR2 YYREEE (reference sequence). This CDR3 reads CASSLGVSARGDEQFF. The DNA of the CDR3 is TGTGCCAGCAGCTTGGGCGTAAGCGCCCGGGGGGATGAGCAGTTCTTC.